This record concerns one T cell receptor (beta chain) sequence. The data were produced by immunoSEQ multiplex PCR, yet TCRdb's version contains in-frame clones alone and is incomplete. The data show around 250,000 clones, with roughly 84% seen just once and roughly 1.4% held by the top ten. This specimen comes from a study of blood T cell repertoires in COVID-19. Study-wide background: Specimens from acute and convalescent COVID-19 originated in the United States, Italy and Spain.

Germline CDR1 is LNHDA and CDR2 is SQIVND (reference sequence). The CDR3 runs to 13 residues. Trimming took 4 bases from V and 2 from J, leaving 8 bases between them. V is TRBV19 and J is TRBJ1-1, with D perhaps TRBD1 (5 bases). This TCR was recovered from a woman in her thirties or forties who had recovered from COVID-19. Sequencing was carried out using peripheral blood. The CDR3 DNA reads TGTGCCAGTAGTACTACAGGTAACACTGAAGCTTTCTTT. Its translation is CASSTTGNTEAFF.